A selection of T cell receptor beta chains follows, all from one sample in a study of low-dose radiotherapy and immunotherapy resistance in tumors. TCRdb reprocessed the reads with MiXCR, giving one entry per CDR3 protein. The table lists tens of thousands of distinct CDR3 sequences, over 15% of them singletons. Sequencing was performed on PBMCs, taken before treatment. These TCRs come from a male donor with prostate cancer. Each CDR3 is given with its conserved first and last residue. Each record gives: D gene, V gene, CDR3 length, clone size, J gene, CDR3 protein, CDR3 DNA. The D gene is left open where the match is weak. Clone size, where shown, is once, few, many, or a class for clones that have expanded.

.	TRBV5-3	15	many	TRBJ2-2	CASSPVQANTGELFF	TGTGCCAGCAGCCCGGTACAGGCGAACACCGGGGAGCTGTTTTTT
TRBD1	TRBV3-1	14	many	TRBJ1-4	CASSTRQGEEKLFF	TGTGCCAGCAGCACCCGACAGGGCGAGGAAAAACTGTTTTTT
.	TRBV11-2	15	many	TRBJ2-7	CASSLESGRIYEQYF	TGTGCCAGCAGCTTAGAAAGCGGCCGTATCTACGAGCAGTACTTC
TRBD2	TRBV2	14	many	TRBJ2-5	CASTSQRGSETQYF	TGTGCCAGCACGTCCCAGCGGGGTTCAGAGACCCAGTACTTC
.	TRBV12-5	14	once	TRBJ2-1	CASGLVPPANEQFF	TGTGCTAGTGGTTTGGTACCCCCAGCCAATGAGCAGTTCTTC
.	TRBV11-2	14	many	TRBJ1-4	CASSLDILSEKLFF	TGTGCCAGCAGCTTAGATATTTTGTCTGAAAAACTGTTTTTT
.	TRBV9	14	.	TRBJ2-7	CASSAGIKAYEQYF	TGTGCCAGCAGCGCCGGGATTAAAGCCTACGAGCAGTACTTC
TRBD2	TRBV7-2	16	.	TRBJ2-1	CASSLLAGGATNEQFF	TGTGCCAGCAGCTTACTAGCGGGGGGTGCCACCAATGAGCAGTTCTTC
TRBD1	TRBV7-3	19	.	TRBJ2-6	CVSGLGSGTGGIGANVLTF	TGTGTCAGCGGCTTAGGATCCGGGACAGGGGGCATTGGGGCCAACGTCCTGACTTTC
.	TRBV9	15	many	TRBJ1-1	CASSPPHSMNTEAFF	TGTGCCAGCAGCCCCCCGCATTCTATGAACACTGAAGCTTTCTTT
TRBD2	TRBV3-1	18	many	TRBJ2-5	CASSQDRWAGETQETQYF	TGTGCCAGCAGCCAAGATAGGTGGGCGGGGGAAACCCAAGAGACCCAGTACTTC
TRBD2	TRBV20-1	15	many	TRBJ2-7	CSASPSGGAPYEQYF	TGCAGTGCTAGTCCTAGCGGGGGGGCCCCCTACGAGCAGTACTTC
.	TRBV7-2	18	many	TRBJ2-6	CASSLEDYAYSGANVLTF	TGTGCCAGCAGCTTGGAGGACTACGCATACTCGGGGGCCAACGTCCTGACTTTC
TRBD1	TRBV19	15	many	TRBJ2-1	CASSAGTGGNDEQFF	TGTGCCAGTAGTGCCGGGACAGGGGGTAACGATGAGCAGTTCTTC
TRBD1	TRBV5-1	14	many	TRBJ1-1	CASSRGQGGTEAFF	TGCGCCAGCAGCCGGGGACAGGGCGGGACTGAAGCTTTCTTT
TRBD2	TRBV2	15	.	TRBJ2-2	CARRPGLAGTGELFF	TGTGCCCGCCGACCGGGACTAGCGGGGACCGGGGAGCTGTTTTTT
TRBD1	TRBV15	21	many	TRBJ1-5	CATSRGPKTGMISDSNQPQHF	TGTGCCACCAGCAGAGGTCCCAAGACAGGGATGATATCCGATAGCAATCAGCCCCAGCATTTT
TRBD1	TRBV30	13	many	TRBJ2-7	CATSGDRFDEQYF	TGTGCCACCAGTGGGGACAGGTTCGACGAGCAGTACTTC
TRBD1	TRBV27	14	few	TRBJ2-7	CASSLSAAGGEQYF	TGTGCCAGCAGTTTATCGGCGGCAGGGGGCGAGCAGTACTTC
.	TRBV9	14	.	TRBJ1-2	CASSVDTGNYGYTF	TGTGCCAGCAGCGTAGATACAGGGAACTATGGCTACACCTTC
.	TRBV7-8	12	once	TRBJ2-3	CASSSPVQTQYF	TGTGCCAGCAGCTCGCCGGTACAGACGCAGTATTTT
TRBD1	TRBV28	13	many	TRBJ2-3	CASSARDREILGF	TGTGCCAGCAGTGCCCGGGACAGGGAAATACTGGGGTTT
.	TRBV7-9	15	many	TRBJ2-5	CASSLATSSSETQYF	TGTGCCAGCAGCTTGGCGACTAGTTCTAGCGAGACCCAGTACTTC
TRBD1	TRBV5-1	16	many	TRBJ1-1	CASSARQGNTNTEAFF	TGCGCCAGCAGCGCAAGACAGGGGAATACGAACACTGAAGCTTTCTTT
.	TRBV12-3/TRBV12-4	15	many	TRBJ2-1	CASSFTSGGNNEQFF	TGTGCCAGCAGTTTTACTTCTGGAGGGAACAATGAGCAGTTCTTC
TRBD1	TRBV20-1	13	.	TRBJ2-4	CSANGDSRNIQYF	TGCAGTGCTAACGGGGACAGTAGGAACATTCAGTACTTC
.	TRBV19	12	many	TRBJ2-3	CASRLSGDTQYF	TGTGCCAGTAGGCTTAGTGGAGATACGCAGTATTTT
TRBD1	TRBV7-8	16	many	TRBJ1-5	CASSLGRGQGHQPQHF	TGTGCCAGCAGCTTAGGTCGAGGACAGGGTCATCAGCCCCAGCATTTT
.	TRBV15	15	many	TRBJ1-5	CATSRSDRLPLPQHF	TGTGCCACCAGCAGATCCGACCGTCTGCCCTTACCCCAGCATTTT
TRBD1	TRBV27	14	few	TRBJ2-3	CASSWTGSTDTQYF	TGTGCCAGCAGTTGGACAGGTAGCACAGATACGCAGTATTTT
.	TRBV29-1	14	many	TRBJ1-2	CSVGMVGSNYGYTF	TGCAGCGTTGGCATGGTCGGCTCTAACTATGGCTACACCTTC
.	TRBV5-4	13	medium-sized	TRBJ1-5	CASSFQGSQPQHF	TGTGCCAGCAGCTTCCAGGGCTCTCAGCCCCAGCATTTT
.	TRBV27	16	many	TRBJ2-6	CASRTDRPSGANVLTF	TGTGCCAGCAGAACCGACAGACCCTCTGGGGCCAACGTCCTGACTTTC
.	TRBV12-1	17	many	TRBJ1-5	CASSFQPGPNSNQPQHF	TGTGCCAGCAGCTTTCAGCCCGGACCGAATAGCAATCAGCCCCAGCATTTT
.	TRBV27	15	many	TRBJ1-4	CASSGGRTNNEKLFF	TGTGCCAGCAGCGGGGGTCGTACAAATAATGAAAAACTGTTTTTT
TRBD1	TRBV30	14	many	TRBJ1-5	CAWSRDRGFQPQHF	TGTGCCTGGAGCAGGGACAGGGGGTTTCAGCCCCAGCATTTT
TRBD2	TRBV30	13	once	TRBJ2-1	CAWTPGLANEQFF	TGTGCCTGGACCCCGGGACTAGCTAATGAGCAGTTCTTC
TRBD1	TRBV29-1	13	medium-sized	TRBJ2-1	CSGGDRGFNEQFF	TGCAGCGGGGGGGACAGGGGATTCAATGAGCAGTTCTTC
.	TRBV19	18	many	TRBJ2-1	CASSMEGASSSSYNEQFF	TGTGCCAGTAGTATGGAAGGGGCTAGCTCCAGCTCCTACAATGAGCAGTTCTTC
.	TRBV7-8	15	many	TRBJ2-1	CASSSQPGTRFKQFF	TGTGCCAGCAGCTCACAACCCGGGACTCGGTTTAAGCAGTTCTTC
.	TRBV21-1	17	.	TRBJ2-3	CASSLTPPSPSTDTQYF	TGTGCCAGCAGCTTAACCCCCCCGTCCCCTAGCACAGATACGCAGTATTTT
.	TRBV28	11	.	TRBJ2-5	CASMGRETQYF	TGTGCCAGCATGGGCCGAGAGACCCAGTACTTC